This TCR beta chain is drawn from a study of shared clonotypes between healthy human individuals. Study outcomes and limitations: Estimated richness was generally greater in naive than memory subsets. Clonotypes which were not shared had lower generation probabilities than clonotypes that all four donors shared.

There are 14 residues in the CDR3. The ends lost 2 bases at V and 8 bases at J; junction bases unmatched: 5. Germline V CDR1 and CDR2: MNHNS, SASEGT. The run depth of the assay was deep. In the source study's methods: Junction-only sequences without quality scores were provided by ImmunoSEQ, so filtering was different. Generated by immunoSEQ multiplex PCR, the TCRdb table keeps only in-frame clones and is missing some. The V and J calls and the clone size are those of that table, but D and trimming were determined from the DNA. This sample has about 92,000 clones, with 68% found just once. This clone was counted only a few times. Its antigen is undetermined.

This chain uses TRBV6-1 with TRBJ1-2; TRBD1 matches 10 bases. This clonotype was sampled from a man younger than 40 in good health. Sequenced material: memory CD8+ T cells sorted from blood. The subset is: CD45RO+ cells pooled with CCR7-negative TemRA cells. CDR3 nucleotide sequence: TGTGCCAGCAGTGAACCAGGGACAGGGGAAGGCTACACCTTC. Residues: CASSEPGTGEGYTF.